Following are 15 T cell receptor beta chains from one sample sequenced in a study of T cell repertoires in cytomegalovirus infection. Their specific antigens are unknown. In TCRdb, the reads were re-called with MiXCR into one record per CDR3 protein. The sample shows roughly 150,000 distinct CDR3 sequences, about 20% of them seen only once. The starting material was CD8+ T cells from cultured PBMCs, obtained from culture after CMV antigen stimulation. The source is a human donor in good health (CMV status not recorded). Some clones in this sample may be carry-over from other donors' samples.

A few counts support this clonotype. The chain joins TRBV12-3 or TRBV12-4 to TRBJ1-5, with D possibly TRBD1 on 6 matching bases. V lost 5 bases and J 6 bases, leaving 14 bases between the germline ends. The CDR3 runs to 14 residues. For the CDR3, the DNA is TGTGCCAGCAGTCCGTGGACAGACGGTCAGCCCCAGCATTTT. Protein: CASSPWTDGQPQHF.

This chain joins TRBV6-6 and TRBJ1-1, with D possibly TRBD1 on 6 matching bases. CDR1 MNHNY and CDR2 SVGAGI come from the germline V gene (reference sequence). Trimming removed 7 bases from V and 2 bases from J, with 14 bases in between. This CDR3 is built from 14 residues. The CDR3 spells CASTKGGGNTEAFF. The CDR3 DNA sequence: TGTGCCAGCACTAAAGGGGGGGGTAACACTGAAGCTTTCTTT.

This clonotype appeared a few times. The J gene is TRBJ2-1, the V gene TRBV28; D remains unclear. Between the trimmed V and J ends, which lost 2 bases and 6 bases, there was a span of 8 bases. The germline CDR1 and CDR2 sequences are MDHEN and SYDVKM. CDR3 length: 13 residues. The CDR3 DNA reads TGTGCCAGCAGTTTAGGATACACCAATGAGCAGTTCTTC. Translating it yields CASSLGYTNEQFF.

There are a few counts of this clonotype. This sequence joins TRBV6-1 and TRBJ1-1; D call uncertain. Germline V gene data show CDR1 as MNHNS and CDR2 as SASEGT. V lost 6 bases and J 0 bases, leaving 8 bases between the germline ends. The CDR3 spans 13 residues. CDR3 amino acids: CASSSHMNTEAFF. The DNA of the CDR3 is TGTGCCAGCAGCTCTCATATGAACACTGAAGCTTTCTTT.

This clonotype was detected a few times. This chain links TRBV7-2 with TRBJ1-2; TRBD1 is a possible D gene (5 bases). Germline V gives CDR1 SGHTA, CDR2 FQGNSA. V gave up 1 base and J gave up 8 bases, with 8 bases separating them. This CDR3 comprises 12 residues. The CDR3, as DNA: TGTGCCAGCAGCTTAGTCCGGACAGGCTACACCTTC. It encodes CASSLVRTGYTF.

As for this clonotype: This may come from a read error, since a much larger clone is one base off. The CDR3 sequence: CASRSGRDTQYF. CDR3 bases: TGTGCCAGCCGGAGCGGGAGAGATACGCAGTATTTT. The V call is TRBV12-3 or TRBV12-4, the J call TRBJ2-3; TRBD2 agrees at 8 bases. This CDR3 has 12 residues. Trimming removed 8 bases from V and 5 bases from J; junction bases left unmatched: 3.

The V call is TRBV7-9, the J call TRBJ2-5; D is unresolved. This CDR3 is built from 13 residues. Trimming took 5 bases from V and 5 from J, leaving 12 bases between them. The V gene's germline CDR1 is SEHNR and CDR2 FQNEAQ (reference sequence). The DNA of the CDR3 is TGTGCCAGCAGCGATGGAAGTTGGGAGACCCAGTACTTC. Residues: CASSDGSWETQYF.

The chain has TRBV7-9 and TRBJ1-1, with D possibly matching TRBD1 (6 bases). The CDR3 runs to 15 residues. Germline loops: CDR1 SEHNR, CDR2 FQNEAQ (reference sequence). The ends were cut back, 4 bases at V and 7 bases at J, with 19 bases in the middle. As DNA, the CDR3 is TGTGCCAGCAGCTACACGGGACAACGAGTGGATGAAGCTTTCTTT. It encodes CASSYTGQRVDEAFF.

A few counts support this clonotype. This chain joins TRBV12-3 or TRBV12-4 and TRBJ1-5; 7 nucleotides line up with TRBD1. The CDR3 covers 13 residues. With 5 bases clipped from V and 9 bases from J, the junction kept 7 bases outside the gene matches. CDR3 region: CASSLANRGPQHF. The CDR3 bases are TGTGCCAGCAGTCTGGCAAACAGGGGGCCCCAGCATTTT.

The chain links TRBV19 to TRBJ1-1; unclear D gene. This CDR3 is 14 amino acids long. V was trimmed by 0 bases and J by 4 bases, leaving 9 bases between them. Germline-derived CDR1 and CDR2 are LNHDA and SQIVND (reference sequence). Here the CDR3 DNA reads TGTGCCAGTAGTATAGACCCGGGAGGCACTGAAGCTTTCTTT. This gives the protein CASSIDPGGTEAFF. Full variable domain (rest looked up from reference TRBV19 and TRBJ1-1): DGGITQSPKYLFRKEGQNVTLSCEQNLNHDAMYWYRQDPGQGLRLIYYSQIVNDFQKGDIAEGYSVSREKKESFPLTVTSAQKNPTAFYLCASSIDPGGTEAFFGQGTRLTVV.

This clonotype showed up just a few times. This chain connects TRBV7-2 to TRBJ2-4; tentatively, D is TRBD1 (5 bases). The CDR3 loop spans 14 amino acids. Between the trimmed V and J ends, which lost 2 bases and 2 bases, there was a span of 7 bases. Germline V gene lookup returns CDR1 SGHTA and CDR2 FQGNSA. The CDR3 loop reads CASSLSGSKNIQYF. CDR3 DNA: TGTGCCAGCAGCTTATCAGGGTCCAAAAACATTCAGTACTTC.

In this sample, this clonotype turned up a few times. J is TRBJ2-2 and V is TRBV12-5; no reliable D call. V was pared by 9 bases and J by 5 bases, with 10 bases between. The CDR3 totals 12 residues. The germline CDR1 and CDR2 sequences are LGHNT and FRNRAP. The CDR3 here is CASAYITGELFF. For the CDR3, the DNA is TGTGCTAGCGCTTACATAACCGGGGAGCTGTTTTTT.

This clonotype came up a few times. V gene TRBV7-2 combines with J gene TRBJ2-4; the D is unclear. Looked up from germline, CDR1 is SGHTA and CDR2 is FQGNSA. V was trimmed by 1 base and J by 8 bases, leaving 15 bases between them. The CDR3 has 15 residues. Here the CDR3 reads CASSLVGSPEYIQYF. CDR3 nucleotides: TGTGCCAGCAGCTTAGTGGGTAGCCCCGAGTACATTCAGTACTTC.

This clonotype was detected only a few times. V is TRBV4-1 and J is TRBJ1-1; D uncertain. The CDR3 totals 15 residues. Trimming removed 0 bases from V and 6 bases from J, with 14 bases in between. The V gene's germline CDR1 is MGHRA and CDR2 YSYEKL. CDR3 in DNA: TGCGCCAGCAGCCAAGATAAGTTGGGGTCACCTGAAGCTTTCTTT. It is translated as CASSQDKLGSPEAFF.

This clonotype occurred a few times. The chain links TRBV27 to TRBJ1-1; D may be TRBD1 (6 bases). The CDR3 covers 13 residues. Trimming took 5 bases from V and 5 from J, leaving 12 bases between them. Germline CDR1 and CDR2: MNHEY and SMNVEV (reference sequence). CDR3 in DNA: TGTGCCAGCAGTACTTGGACAGCTACTGAAGCTTTCTTT. Translated: CASSTWTATEAFF.